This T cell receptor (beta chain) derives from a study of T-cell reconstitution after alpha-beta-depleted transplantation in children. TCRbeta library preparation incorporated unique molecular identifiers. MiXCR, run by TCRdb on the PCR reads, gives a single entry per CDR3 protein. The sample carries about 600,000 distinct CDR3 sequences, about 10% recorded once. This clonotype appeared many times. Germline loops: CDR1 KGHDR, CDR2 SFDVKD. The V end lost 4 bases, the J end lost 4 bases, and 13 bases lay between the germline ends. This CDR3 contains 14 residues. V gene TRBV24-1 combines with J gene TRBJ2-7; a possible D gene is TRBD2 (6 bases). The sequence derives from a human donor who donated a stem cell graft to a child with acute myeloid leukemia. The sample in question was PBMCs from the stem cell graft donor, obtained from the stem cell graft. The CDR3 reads CATSDSGGGYEQYF. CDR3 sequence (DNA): TGTGCCACCAGTGACTCGGGTGGAGGGTACGAGCAGTACTTC.